This TCR beta chain appears in the sequencing data of a study of T cell repertoires in cytomegalovirus infection. In the case of this clonotype: Its antigen remains unidentified.

V was trimmed by 6 bases and J by 5 bases, leaving 12 bases between them. Germline lookup yields CDR1 MNHNY and CDR2 SVGAGI (reference sequence). The CDR3 contains 13 residues. TCRdb redid the calling of the reads with MiXCR, one entry per CDR3 protein. Here the sample spans fewer than 1,000,000 distinct CDR3 sequences, approximately 31% being singletons. This TCR derives from a human donor in good health (CMV status not recorded). Some clones in this sample may be carry-over from other donors' samples. The chain recombines TRBV6-6 with TRBJ2-3, with D perhaps matching TRBD1 (5 bases). The sequences come from cultured CD8+ T cells from PBMCs, collected from culture after CMV antigen stimulation. CDR3 amino acids: CASSLTVVDTQYF. In DNA form, the CDR3 reads TGTGCCAGCAGCCTGACAGTGGTAGATACGCAGTATTTT.